The T cell receptor (beta chain) under discussion was sequenced for a study of control samples from healthy donors and cancer patients. Sequencing used immunoSEQ multiplex PCR; TCRdb keeps in-frame clones, though not all of them. The sample has some 89,000 clones; about 89% are singletons. The receptor was derived from a man aged 30 to 45 in good health. Sequenced sample: blood.

CDR3 amino acids: CASSPSRNSYGYTF. The CDR3 DNA sequence: TGTGCCAGCAGCCCAAGCCGGAATAGCTATGGCTACACCTTC. The V call is TRBV11-2, the J call TRBJ1-2, with D unresolved. The V end lost 5 bases, the J end lost 4 bases, and 14 bases lay between the germline ends. The CDR3 consists of 14 residues. Germline CDR1 SGHAT, CDR2 FQNNGV.